Shown below are 14 T cell receptor beta chains from a single sample sequenced in a study of T cell responses to AZD1222 COVID-19 vaccine. The table came from immunoSEQ multiplex PCR; TCRdb's copy has only in-frame clones and leaves some out. This table has about 99,000 clones, approximately 92% appearing once. The source material was peripheral blood, sampled on day 0 of AZD1222 vaccination. The receptors stem from an adult in good health.

This chain uses TRBV19 with TRBJ1-1; D uncertain. This CDR3 has 11 amino acids. Looked up from germline, CDR1 is LNHDA and CDR2 is SQIVND (reference sequence). V was trimmed by 7 bases and J by 4 bases, leaving 7 bases between them. The CDR3 DNA reads TGTGCCAGTATGGGTGGCACTGAAGCTTTCTTT. It yields the protein CASMGGTEAFF.

CDR3 sequence: CASKQGDRGPGAFF. The CDR3 DNA reads TGTGCCAGCAAACAAGGGGATCGGGGGCCGGGAGCTTTCTTT. This chain connects TRBV28 to TRBJ1-1; D is possibly TRBD1 (6 bases). The CDR3 is 14 amino acids. V was shortened by 7 bases and J by 10 bases, with 22 bases between the two germline ends. Looked up from germline, CDR1 is MDHEN and CDR2 is SYDVKM. The full variable domain, its missing parts supplied by reference TRBV28 and TRBJ1-1, is DVKVTQSSRYLVKRTGEKVFLECVQDMDHENMFWYRQDPGLGLRLIYFSYDVKMKEKGDIPEGYSVSREKKERFSLILESASTNQTSMYLCASKQGDRGPGAFFGQGTRLTVV.

The rearrangement uses TRBV10-2 and TRBJ2-2; D is tentatively TRBD1 or TRBD2 (6 bases each). This CDR3 comprises 14 residues. Germline lookup yields CDR1 WSHSY and CDR2 SAAADI. Trimming cost V 8 bases and J 4 bases, with 14 bases left between them. The CDR3 here is CASWVGGPTGELFF. The CDR3 DNA is TGCGCCAGCTGGGTGGGGGGCCCCACCGGGGAGCTGTTTTTT.

The chain employs TRBV12-3 or TRBV12-4 and TRBJ2-7; no reliable D call. V shed 3 bases and J shed 6 bases, with 6 bases lying between them. The CDR3 runs 11 residues. The CDR3 reads CASSFGREQYF. CDR3 coding DNA: TGTGCCAGCAGTTTTGGACGCGAGCAGTACTTC.

V and J are TRBV19 and TRBJ1-5; 8 bases match TRBD1. Per germline, CDR1 LNHDA and CDR2 SQIVND (reference sequence). The junction had 8 bases not matched to a gene; V was cut back by 6 bases and J by 7 bases. The CDR3 sequence is 14 residues long. CDR3 nucleotides: TGTGCCAGTAGCCCAGACAGGGGCGGACAGCCCCAGCATTTT. Residues: CASSPDRGGQPQHF.

The rearrangement uses TRBV7-2 and TRBJ2-6; D unclear. This CDR3 contains 16 residues. V was shortened by 4 bases and J by 0 bases, with 10 bases between the two germline ends. Germline V CDR1 and CDR2: SGHTA, FQGNSA. The CDR3 sequence: CASSSPFLSGANVLTF. In DNA form, the CDR3 reads TGTGCCAGCAGCTCCCCTTTTCTCTCTGGGGCCAACGTCCTGACTTTC. The full variable domain, rest sourced from reference TRBV7-2 and TRBJ2-6, is GAGVSQSPSNKVTEKGKDVELRCDPISGHTALYWYRQSLGQGLEFLIYFQGNSAPDKSGLPSDRFSAERTGGSVSTLTIQRTQQEDSAVYLCASSSPFLSGANVLTFGAGSRLTVL.

The chain combines TRBV24-1 with TRBJ1-5; D possibly corresponds to TRBD1 (6 bases). CDR1 is KGHDR and CDR2 is SFDVKD in the germline V gene. The CDR3 spans 14 residues. The germline V and J ends were trimmed by 1 base and 4 bases, with 7 bases remaining between them. As DNA, the CDR3 is TGTGCCACCAGTGATTTTAGGGGGAATCAGCCCCAGCATTTT. Its protein product is CATSDFRGNQPQHF.

This chain links TRBV4-1 with TRBJ2-3; a weak D match, TRBD1 (6 bases). This CDR3 comprises 12 residues. The V end lost 2 bases, the J end lost 14 bases, and 14 bases lay between the germline ends. Looked up from germline, CDR1 is MGHRA and CDR2 is YSYEKL. CDR3 bases: TGCGCCAGCAGCCAACTGGGACATCAGAGGTATTTT. This sequence encodes CASSQLGHQRYF.

This clone has only a few counts. The chain employs TRBV27 and TRBJ2-7, with D hard to call. Trimming shortened V by 5 bases and J by 0 bases, and 11 bases separated the two germline ends. Per germline, CDR1 MNHEY and CDR2 SMNVEV (reference sequence). There are 14 residues in the CDR3. The CDR3 sequence is CASSNLESSYEQYF. DNA for the CDR3: TGTGCCAGCAGTAATCTCGAGAGCTCCTACGAGCAGTACTTC.

The chain's CDR3 is CATGFMNTEAFF. In nucleotides, the CDR3 is TGTGCCACAGGATTCATGAACACTGAAGCTTTCTTT. V usage is TRBV2 and J usage is TRBJ1-1; D is unclear. Trimming took off 10 bases at V and 0 bases at J, with 9 bases between the two ends. The CDR3 is made up of 12 amino acids. Germline V lookup: CDR1 SNHLY, CDR2 FYNNEI.

The rearrangement uses TRBV2 and TRBJ2-6; weak D call: TRBD2 (5 bases). The CDR3 loop spans 15 amino acids. Trimming took off 3 bases at V and 5 bases at J, with 11 bases between the two ends. In germline, CDR1 is SNHLY, CDR2 FYNNEI. DNA for the CDR3: TGTGCCAGCAGTGATGCGGGCCTGTGGGCCAACGTCCTGACTTTC. Translation gives CASSDAGLWANVLTF.

The V gene is TRBV3-1 (or the pseudogene TRBV3-2), the J gene TRBJ1-1, with D maybe TRBD1 (5 bases). V shed 0 bases and J shed 10 bases, with 9 bases lying between them. The germline CDR1 and CDR2 sequences are LGHDT and YNNKEL (reference sequence). The CDR3 covers 12 residues. CDR3 sequence reads: CASSQETGRAFF. DNA for the CDR3: TGTGCCAGCAGCCAAGAAACAGGACGAGCTTTCTTT.

The chain joins TRBV7-9 to TRBJ2-7; D perhaps matches TRBD2 (5 bases). Trimming removed 5 bases at V and 1 base at J, with 9 bases between. CDR1 and CDR2 (germline): SEHNR, FQNEAQ (reference sequence). This CDR3 region has 13 residues. In DNA, the CDR3 is TGTGCCAGCAGCCTAAGCGGATCCTACGAGCAGTACTTC. It is translated as CASSLSGSYEQYF.

J is TRBJ2-7 and V is TRBV7-6; no reliable D call. CDR3 length: 15 amino acids. Germline V lookup: CDR1 SGHVS, CDR2 FNYEAQ. V lost 3 bases, J lost 0 bases, and 12 bases lay in between. The CDR3 bases are TGTGCCAGCAGCTTTGAGGCAGCTAGCTCCTACGAGCAGTACTTC. This gives the protein CASSFEAASSYEQYF.